This T cell receptor (beta chain) appears in the sequencing data of a study of shared clonotypes between healthy human individuals. The CDR3 is 14 amino acids. The germline CDR1 and CDR2 sequences are LNHDA and SQIVND (reference sequence). Between the trimmed V and J ends, which lost 5 bases and 8 bases, there was a span of 15 bases. For this clone: Its antigen is undetermined.

General study results and limits: Clonotypes shared by all four donors outscored non-shared clonotypes in generation probability.

The repertoire was sequenced with immunoSEQ multiplex PCR; TCRdb's copy has only in-frame clones and lacks some. The data contain millions of clones, around nine tenths of them singletons. The TCR was taken from a man younger than 35 in good health. Sequencing was done on a sample of naive CD4+ T cells sorted from blood. Subset indicated: CD45RA+ positively selected. The rearrangement joins TRBV19 to TRBJ1-4; D possibly corresponds to TRBD1 (5 bases). This CDR3 is CASSGTGVGEKLFF. CDR3 DNA: TGTGCCAGTAGTGGAACAGGCGTTGGAGAAAAACTGTTTTTT.